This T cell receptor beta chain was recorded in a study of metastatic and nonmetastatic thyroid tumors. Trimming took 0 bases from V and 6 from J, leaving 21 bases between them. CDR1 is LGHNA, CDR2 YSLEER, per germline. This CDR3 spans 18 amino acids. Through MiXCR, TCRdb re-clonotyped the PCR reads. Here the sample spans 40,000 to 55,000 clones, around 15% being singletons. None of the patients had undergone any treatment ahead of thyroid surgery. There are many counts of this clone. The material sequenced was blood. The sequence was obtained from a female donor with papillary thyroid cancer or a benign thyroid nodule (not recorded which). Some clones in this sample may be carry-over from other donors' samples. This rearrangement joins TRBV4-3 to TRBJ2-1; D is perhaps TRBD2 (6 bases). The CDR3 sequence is CASSQDGVPGERGNEQFF. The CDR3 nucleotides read TGCGCCAGCAGCCAAGATGGCGTGCCGGGGGAGAGGGGCAATGAGCAGTTCTTC.